This TCR beta chain originates from a study of cytomegalovirus exposure and HLA in healthy donors. The PCR employed 60 Vbeta primers together with 13 Jbeta primers. TCRdb keeps only in-frame clones here, not all; method: immunoSEQ multiplex PCR. The sample lists 110,000 or so clones, just under 70% occurring once. This CDR3 region has 14 residues. Germline CDR1 MGHRA, CDR2 YSYEKL. Trimming cost V 2 bases and J 5 bases; bases outside gene matches: 3. Concerning this clone: Its target is not known.

Findings of the study overall: Later on, analysis showed that most CMV-associated TCR beta chains appeared to be HLA-restricted. Sequencing likely generated an artifact that appeared as a cluster of highly shared sequence variants. 87-base-pair reads could not separate some V segments, including TRBV6-2 and TRBV6-3. An analysis done earlier found most TCR beta V segments productive about 90% or about 30% of the time.

The source material was PBMCs. The V gene is TRBV4-1, the J gene TRBJ2-5; 9 nucleotides agree with TRBD1. The sequence was collected from a woman between 65 and 79 years old in good health and CMV-seropositive. As DNA, the CDR3 is TGCGCCAGCAGCCAACAACAGGGGGCGGAGACCCAGTACTTC. This sequence encodes CASSQQQGAETQYF.